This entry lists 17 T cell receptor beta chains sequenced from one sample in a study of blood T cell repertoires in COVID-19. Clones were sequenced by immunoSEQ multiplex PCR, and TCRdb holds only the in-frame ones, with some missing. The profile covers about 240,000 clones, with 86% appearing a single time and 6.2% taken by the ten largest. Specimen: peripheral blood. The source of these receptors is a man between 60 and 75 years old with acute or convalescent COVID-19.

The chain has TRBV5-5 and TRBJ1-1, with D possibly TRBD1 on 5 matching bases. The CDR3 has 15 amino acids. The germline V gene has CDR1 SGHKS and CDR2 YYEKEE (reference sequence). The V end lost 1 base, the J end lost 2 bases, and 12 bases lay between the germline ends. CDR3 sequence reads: CASSLTGPTNTEAFF. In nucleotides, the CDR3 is TGTGCCAGCAGCTTGACAGGTCCCACCAACACTGAAGCTTTCTTT. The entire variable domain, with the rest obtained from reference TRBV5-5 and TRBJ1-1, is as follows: DAGVTQSPTHLIKTRGQQVTLRCSPISGHKSVSWYQQVLGQGPQFIFQYYEKEERGRGNFPDRFSARQFPNYSSELNVNALLLGDSALYLCASSLTGPTNTEAFFGQGTRLTVV.

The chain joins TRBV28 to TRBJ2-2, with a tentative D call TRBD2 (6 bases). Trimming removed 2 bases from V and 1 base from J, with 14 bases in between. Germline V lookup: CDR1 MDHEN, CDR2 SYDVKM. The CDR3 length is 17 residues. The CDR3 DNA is TGTGCCAGCAGTTTAGGTCGGGGGTACCGGAACACCGGGGAGCTGTTTTTT. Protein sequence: CASSLGRGYRNTGELFF. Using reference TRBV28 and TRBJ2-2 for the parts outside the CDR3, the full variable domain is DVKVTQSSRYLVKRTGEKVFLECVQDMDHENMFWYRQDPGLGLRLIYFSYDVKMKEKGDIPEGYSVSREKKERFSLILESASTNQTSMYLCASSLGRGYRNTGELFFGEGSRLTVL.

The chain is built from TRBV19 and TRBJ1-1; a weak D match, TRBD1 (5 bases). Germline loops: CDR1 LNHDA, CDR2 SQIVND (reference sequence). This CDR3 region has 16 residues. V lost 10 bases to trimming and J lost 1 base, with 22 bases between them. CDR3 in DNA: TGTGCCACTACACTCGTCGGGGGGGTACAGAACACTGAAGCTTTCTTT. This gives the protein CATTLVGGVQNTEAFF.

CDR3 protein: CASSSAGQGAEQFF. For the CDR3, the DNA is TGTGCCAGTAGTTCGGCGGGGCAGGGTGCTGAGCAGTTCTTC. The chain is built from TRBV19 and TRBJ2-1, with D possibly matching TRBD2 (6 bases). Trimming left V 5 bases short and J 9 bases short, with 17 bases between. Germline V CDR1 and CDR2: LNHDA, SQIVND (reference sequence). The CDR3 runs 14 residues.

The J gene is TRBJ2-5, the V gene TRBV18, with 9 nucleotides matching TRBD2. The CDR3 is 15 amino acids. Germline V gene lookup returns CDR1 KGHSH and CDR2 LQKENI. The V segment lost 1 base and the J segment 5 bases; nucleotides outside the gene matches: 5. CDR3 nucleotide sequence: TGTGCCAGCTCACCACGCGGGAGGGCCAAGGAGACCCAGTACTTC. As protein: CASSPRGRAKETQYF.

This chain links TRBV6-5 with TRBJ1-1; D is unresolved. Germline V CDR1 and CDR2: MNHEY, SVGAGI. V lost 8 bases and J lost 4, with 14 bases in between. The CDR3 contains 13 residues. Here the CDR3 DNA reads TGTGCCAGCCGGGGTACCAAGGGCACTGAAGCTTTCTTT. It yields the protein CASRGTKGTEAFF.

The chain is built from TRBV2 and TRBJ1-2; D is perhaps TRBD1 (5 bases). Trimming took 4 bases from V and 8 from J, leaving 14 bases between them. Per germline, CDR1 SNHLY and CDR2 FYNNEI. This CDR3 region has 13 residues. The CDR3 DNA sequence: TGTGCCAGCAGTGTTAGGGGAAATACGGGCTACACCTTC. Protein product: CASSVRGNTGYTF.

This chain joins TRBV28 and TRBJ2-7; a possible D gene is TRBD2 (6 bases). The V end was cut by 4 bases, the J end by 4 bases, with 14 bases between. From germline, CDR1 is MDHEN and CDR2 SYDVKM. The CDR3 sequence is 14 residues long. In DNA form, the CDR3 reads TGTGCCAGCAGTTACGGCCTGGAGGGATACGAGCAGTACTTC. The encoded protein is CASSYGLEGYEQYF.

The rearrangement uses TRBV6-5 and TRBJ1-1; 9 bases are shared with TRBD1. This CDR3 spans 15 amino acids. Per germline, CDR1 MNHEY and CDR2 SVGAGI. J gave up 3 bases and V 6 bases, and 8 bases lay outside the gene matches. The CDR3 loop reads CASRNLWTGDTEAFF. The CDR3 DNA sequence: TGTGCCAGCAGGAATCTTTGGACAGGGGACACTGAAGCTTTCTTT.

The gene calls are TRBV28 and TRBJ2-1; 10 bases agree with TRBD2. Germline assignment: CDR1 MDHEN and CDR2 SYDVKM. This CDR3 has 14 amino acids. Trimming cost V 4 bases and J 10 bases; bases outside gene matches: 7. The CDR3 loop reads CASSYSGRALEQFF. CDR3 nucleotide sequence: TGTGCCAGCAGTTACAGCGGGAGGGCCTTGGAGCAGTTCTTC.

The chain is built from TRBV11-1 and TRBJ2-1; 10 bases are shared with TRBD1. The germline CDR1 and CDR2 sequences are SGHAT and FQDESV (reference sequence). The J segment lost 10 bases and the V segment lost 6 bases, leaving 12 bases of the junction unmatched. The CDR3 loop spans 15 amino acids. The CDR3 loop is CASRPRDRGLAEQFF. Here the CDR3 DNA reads TGTGCCAGCAGACCCCGGGACAGGGGTCTAGCGGAGCAGTTCTTC.

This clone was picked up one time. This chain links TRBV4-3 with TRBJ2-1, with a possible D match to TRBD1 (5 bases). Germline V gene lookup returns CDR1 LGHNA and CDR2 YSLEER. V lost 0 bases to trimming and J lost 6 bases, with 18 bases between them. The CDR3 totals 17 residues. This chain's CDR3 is CASSQEDVAGLINEQFF. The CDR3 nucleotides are TGCGCCAGCAGCCAAGAAGACGTGGCAGGGCTCATCAATGAGCAGTTCTTC.

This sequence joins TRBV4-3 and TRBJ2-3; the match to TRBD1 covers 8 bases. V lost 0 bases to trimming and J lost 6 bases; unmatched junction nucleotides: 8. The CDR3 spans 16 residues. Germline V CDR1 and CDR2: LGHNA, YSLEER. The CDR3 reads CASSQESNRGLDTQYF. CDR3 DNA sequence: TGCGCCAGCAGCCAAGAATCTAACAGGGGGTTGGATACGCAGTATTTT.

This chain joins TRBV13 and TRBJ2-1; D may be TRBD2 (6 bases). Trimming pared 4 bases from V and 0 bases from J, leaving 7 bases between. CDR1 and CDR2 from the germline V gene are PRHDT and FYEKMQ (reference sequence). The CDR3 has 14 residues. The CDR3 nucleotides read TGTGCCAGCAGCTCGGGGGACTCCTACAATGAGCAGTTCTTC. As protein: CASSSGDSYNEQFF. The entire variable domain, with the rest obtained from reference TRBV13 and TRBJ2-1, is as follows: AAGVIQSPRHLIKEKRETATLKCYPIPRHDTVYWYQQGPGQDPQFLISFYEKMQSDKGSIPDRFSAQQFSDYHSELNMSSLELGDSALYFCASSSGDSYNEQFFGPGTRLTVL.

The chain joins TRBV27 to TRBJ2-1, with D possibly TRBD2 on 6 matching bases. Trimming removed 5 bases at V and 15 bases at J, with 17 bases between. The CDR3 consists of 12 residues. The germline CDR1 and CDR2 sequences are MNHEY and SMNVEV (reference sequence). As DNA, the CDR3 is TGTGCCAGCAGTGACCTCCGGGGGAGACCGTTCTTC. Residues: CASSDLRGRPFF.

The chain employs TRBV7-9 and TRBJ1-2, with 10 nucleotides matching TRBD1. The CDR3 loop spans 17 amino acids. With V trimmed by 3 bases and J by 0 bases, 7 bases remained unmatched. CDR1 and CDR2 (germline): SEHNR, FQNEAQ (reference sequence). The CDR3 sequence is CASSFYRDRGANYGYTF. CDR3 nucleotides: TGTGCCAGCAGCTTTTACCGGGACAGGGGAGCTAACTATGGCTACACCTTC.

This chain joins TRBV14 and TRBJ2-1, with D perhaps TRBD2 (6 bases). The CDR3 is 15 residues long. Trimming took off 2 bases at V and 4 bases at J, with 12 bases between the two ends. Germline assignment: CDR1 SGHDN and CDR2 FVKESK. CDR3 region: CASSQWDSQYNEQFF. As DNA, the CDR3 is TGTGCCAGCAGCCAATGGGACTCCCAGTACAATGAGCAGTTCTTC.